This T cell receptor beta chain comes out of a study of blood T cell repertoires in COVID-19. At the level of the study: The study drew acute and convalescent COVID-19 samples from the United States, Italy and Spain.

Original processing methods: Counts of nucleated cells, estimated from reference gene primer amplification, were obtained. Clones were read by immunoSEQ multiplex PCR, and TCRdb kept only the in-frame ones, dropping some. The V and J calls and the clone size are those of that table, but D and trimming were determined from the DNA. The repertoire consists of approximately 75,000 clones, with approximately 86% occurring once and the leading ten covering 6.3%. Germline V gene sequence: CDR1 SGHKS, CDR2 YYEKEE (reference sequence). V gave up 1 base and J gave up 5 bases, with 9 bases separating them. This CDR3 contains 14 residues.

This sequence joins TRBV5-5 and TRBJ2-2; D unresolved. The sample consisted of peripheral blood. The clonotype was recovered from a man aged 80 or over with COVID-19, enrolled during active disease. CDR3 sequence: CASSLLLWTGELFF. CDR3 coding DNA: TGTGCCAGCAGCTTGCTACTCTGGACCGGGGAGCTGTTTTTT. The full variable domain, completed using reference TRBV5-5 and TRBJ2-2, is DAGVTQSPTHLIKTRGQQVTLRCSPISGHKSVSWYQQVLGQGPQFIFQYYEKEERGRGNFPDRFSARQFPNYSSELNVNALLLGDSALYLCASSLLLWTGELFFGEGSRLTVL.